A single sample is the source of the 23 T cell receptor beta chains below, sequenced in a study of lymphopenia after photon versus proton radiotherapy (dated by TCRdb to the late 2010s). Library generation was performed with the immunoSEQ multiplex PCR assay. TCRdb holds this immuneACCESS table with in-frame rearrangements only. Some clones are missing; in checked studies, unresolved V genes explain under half, and the rest has no known cause. Within this sample are roughly 76,000 clones, with around 92% of them counted one time only. Of the sample, around 2.2% is held by the ten largest clones. Here the sequenced sample was peripheral blood, taken from a patient treated with photon-based radiotherapy. The receptors derive from a woman aged 40 to 49 with cholangiocarcinoma.

This clone has more than one count but fewer than ten. The J gene is TRBJ2-7, the V gene TRBV7-3; D may be TRBD1 (5 bases). This CDR3 has 13 residues. From germline, CDR1 is SGHTA and CDR2 FQGTGA. V was pared by 0 bases and J by 6 bases, with 9 bases between. CDR3 residues: CASSLTGQGEQYF. The CDR3 coding sequence is TGTGCCAGCAGCTTAACAGGACAAGGCGAGCAGTACTTC.

This chain joins TRBV5-4 and TRBJ2-7, with D perhaps matching TRBD1 (6 bases). The CDR3 length is 12 residues. Germline lookup yields CDR1 SGHNT and CDR2 YYREEE (reference sequence). V was trimmed by 4 bases and J by 6 bases, leaving 11 bases between them. The CDR3 DNA reads TGTGCCAGCAGCCAGGACAGTAGCGAGCAGTACTTC. This translates into CASSQDSSEQYF.

The chain links TRBV7-9 to TRBJ2-4; no firm D call. Trimming shortened V by 2 bases and J by 7 bases, and 6 bases separated the two germline ends. The CDR3 is 12 amino acids. CDR1 is SEHNR, CDR2 FQNEAQ, per germline (reference sequence). Written as DNA, the CDR3 is TGTGCCAGCAGCTTACTGGGTAACATTCAGTACTTC. Its translation: CASSLLGNIQYF.

J is TRBJ2-3 and V is TRBV7-9; 14 nucleotides line up with TRBD2. Germline-derived CDR1 and CDR2 are SEHNR and FQNEAQ (reference sequence). With V trimmed by 0 bases and J by 3 bases, 5 bases remained unmatched. The CDR3 covers 18 residues. The CDR3 DNA reads as TGTGCCAGCAGCTTAGCCGGACTAGCGGGAGGCCCTACAGATACGCAGTATTTT. Its translation is CASSLAGLAGGPTDTQYF.

The V call is TRBV7-9, the J call TRBJ1-2; possible D gene TRBD1, 5 bases. V lost 0 bases and J 6 bases, leaving 14 bases between the germline ends. The CDR3 totals 15 residues. CDR1 is SEHNR, CDR2 FQNEAQ, per germline (reference sequence). In DNA form, the CDR3 reads TGTGCCAGCAGCTTAGCGGAGGCAGGGTCGCATGGCTACACCTTC. Its translation is CASSLAEAGSHGYTF.

V is TRBV11-2 and J is TRBJ1-4, with 7 bases that match TRBD1. This CDR3 has 16 amino acids. V shed 5 bases and J 7 bases; nucleotides not matched to a gene: 13. Germline CDR1 SGHAT, CDR2 FQNNGV. CDR3 loop: CASSRRDSGTFEKLFF. The CDR3, as DNA: TGTGCCAGCAGCCGTCGGGACAGCGGAACGTTTGAAAAACTGTTTTTT. The full variable domain, rest sourced from reference TRBV11-2 and TRBJ1-4, is EAGVAQSPRYKIIEKRQSVAFWCNPISGHATLYWYQQILGQGPKLLIQFQNNGVVDDSQLPKDRFSAERLKGVDSTLKIQPAKLEDSAVYLCASSRRDSGTFEKLFFGSGTQLSVL.

In nucleotides, the CDR3 is TGTGCCAGCAGCTTTGAGTGGGGGGGCGAGCAGTACTTC. Protein: CASSFEWGGEQYF. The rearrangement joins TRBV7-8 to TRBJ2-7; TRBD2 matches 7 bases. Looked up from germline, CDR1 is SGHVS and CDR2 is FQNEAQ. Trimming at V came to 3 bases and at J to 6 bases, leaving 5 bases not matched to a gene. The length of the CDR3 is 13 residues.

The CDR3 coding sequence is TGTGCCAGCAGCTTGGCGGGGGGAGAAGAGACCCAGTACTTC. Its translation is CASSLAGGEETQYF. The chain links TRBV5-6 to TRBJ2-5; 7 bases are a match to TRBD2. From germline, CDR1 is SGHDT and CDR2 YYEEEE. The CDR3 is 14 amino acids. Germline trimming cut 0 bases from V and 3 bases from J; bases unmatched to any gene: 2.

The chain couples TRBV6-5 to TRBJ2-1; D not resolved. The CDR3 is made up of 13 amino acids. Germline values: CDR1 MNHEY, CDR2 SVGAGI. Trimming took 7 bases from V and 7 from J, leaving 14 bases between them. This CDR3 is CASTHPGGNEQFF. CDR3 DNA sequence: TGTGCCAGCACACACCCCGGTGGGAATGAGCAGTTCTTC.

The rearrangement links TRBV2 to TRBJ2-7, with a weak D call TRBD1 (5 bases). Looked up from germline, CDR1 is SNHLY and CDR2 is FYNNEI. The CDR3 has 12 amino acids. V gave up 3 bases and J gave up 2 bases, with 5 bases separating them. The CDR3 region is CASSETAYEQYF. CDR3 DNA sequence: TGTGCCAGCAGTGAGACAGCCTACGAGCAGTACTTC.

The chain employs TRBV18 and TRBJ2-2; D gene ambiguous. Trimming left V 1 base short and J 4 bases short, with 7 bases between. Germline loops: CDR1 KGHSH, CDR2 LQKENI. The CDR3 has 14 residues. CDR3 DNA sequence: TGTGCCAGCTCACCACAACACGGCACCGGGGAGCTGTTTTTT. The encoded protein is CASSPQHGTGELFF.

The V and J genes are TRBV5-6 and TRBJ2-6; 9 bases align to TRBD1. V dropped 3 bases and J dropped 0; count of bases not matched to a gene: 7. CDR1 SGHDT and CDR2 YYEEEE come from the germline V gene. The length of the CDR3 is 18 residues. The CDR3 spells CASSWGQGQISGANVLTF. CDR3 in DNA: TGTGCCAGCAGCTGGGGACAGGGACAAATCTCTGGGGCCAACGTCCTGACTTTC.

The chain uses TRBV28 and TRBJ1-1, with no clear D. The germline V gene encodes CDR1 MDHEN and CDR2 SYDVKM. CDR3 length: 13 residues. V was cut by 0 bases and J by 1 base, with 3 bases left in between. In DNA form, the CDR3 reads TGTGCCAGCAGTTTATGGAGGAACACTGAAGCTTTCTTT. This encodes CASSLWRNTEAFF.

This sequence joins TRBV6-5 and TRBJ1-2; no definite D call. Trimming left V 4 bases short and J 4 bases short, with 13 bases between. CDR1 is MNHEY, CDR2 SVGAGI, per germline. This CDR3 is 14 amino acids long. This chain's CDR3 is CASSSLDYLYGYTF. The CDR3 bases are TGTGCCAGCAGTTCCCTGGATTATCTCTATGGCTACACCTTC.

A single count supports this clone. The chain has TRBV2 and TRBJ2-5; D remains unclear. V was pared by 6 bases and J by 1 base, with 12 bases between. The CDR3 totals 14 residues. Germline assignment: CDR1 SNHLY and CDR2 FYNNEI. CDR3 protein: CASSTGRPQETQYF. CDR3 in DNA: TGTGCCAGCAGCACCGGAAGGCCCCAAGAGACCCAGTACTTC.

This clone was picked up one time. V usage is TRBV10-3 and J usage is TRBJ1-2; tentative D call: TRBD1 (6 bases). The CDR3 runs to 16 residues. Germline values: CDR1 ENHRY, CDR2 SYGVKD. Trimming took off 3 bases at V and 5 bases at J, with 19 bases between the two ends. In DNA form, the CDR3 reads TGTGCCATCAGTGAACCTACCCAGGGGCAGAGTTATGGCTACACCTTC. Translating gives CAISEPTQGQSYGYTF.

This clone was counted a single time. The chain couples TRBV7-9 to TRBJ1-2; D ambiguous. Germline values: CDR1 SEHNR, CDR2 FQNEAQ (reference sequence). Trimming removed 3 bases from V and 4 bases from J, with 15 bases in between. The CDR3 has 15 amino acids. CDR3 sequence reads: CASSLEDPAVYGYTF. CDR3 nucleotides: TGTGCCAGCAGCTTGGAGGACCCTGCGGTCTATGGCTACACCTTC.

This clone was seen only once. The chain recombines TRBV10-2 with TRBJ2-1, with a weak D call TRBD2 (6 bases). CDR1 is WSHSY, CDR2 SAAADI, per germline. Trimming took off 7 bases at V and 6 bases at J, with 13 bases between the two ends. This CDR3 comprises 13 residues. This chain's CDR3 is CASIVSGGNEQFF. The CDR3 region has the DNA TGCGCCAGCATAGTATCCGGGGGCAATGAGCAGTTCTTC.

This clone was seen more than once but under ten times. The rearrangement joins TRBV5-4 to TRBJ1-6, with D perhaps matching TRBD1 (5 bases). Per germline, CDR1 SGHNT and CDR2 YYREEE (reference sequence). The length of the CDR3 is 14 residues. The ends were cut back, 3 bases at V and 9 bases at J, with 13 bases in the middle. CDR3 sequence (DNA): TGTGCCAGCAGCTCCCGGGACGGGAGTTCACCCCTCCACTTT. It encodes CASSSRDGSSPLHF.

This rearrangement joins TRBV4-2 to TRBJ2-3; D perhaps matches TRBD2 (6 bases). Germline loops: CDR1 LGHNA, CDR2 YNFKEQ. CDR3 size: 13 residues. V lost 4 bases to trimming and J lost 6 bases, with 11 bases between them. The CDR3 here is CASSRTGEDTQYF. The CDR3, as DNA: TGTGCCAGCAGCCGCACGGGGGAGGATACGCAGTATTTT.

This clone was picked up one time. The chain has TRBV7-9 and TRBJ2-7, with TRBD1 identical over 8 bases. The germline gives CDR1 SEHNR, CDR2 FQNEAQ (reference sequence). This CDR3 spans 15 amino acids. The ends lost 6 bases at V and 3 bases at J; junction bases unmatched: 10. The CDR3 sequence is CASSFPGQEDYEQYF. In nucleotides, the CDR3 is TGTGCCAGCAGTTTTCCGGGACAGGAGGACTACGAGCAGTACTTC.

The V gene is TRBV4-3, the J gene TRBJ1-3, with D possibly TRBD1 on 5 matching bases. V was shortened by 0 bases and J by 0 bases, with 15 bases between the two germline ends. This CDR3 comprises 18 residues. Germline V gene sequence: CDR1 LGHNA, CDR2 YSLEER. The CDR3 nucleotides are TGCGCCAGCAGCCAAGAGACAGTTGCAGCCTCCTCTGGAAACACCATATATTTT. Protein: CASSQETVAASSGNTIYF.

The chain employs TRBV9 and TRBJ1-2, with D possibly matching TRBD1 (5 bases). Between the trimmed V and J ends, which lost 4 bases and 8 bases, there was a span of 15 bases. The V gene's germline CDR1 is SGDLS and CDR2 YYNGEE. The CDR3 runs 13 residues. The CDR3 DNA is TGTGCCAGCAGCCCCCAAGGGGCAGTAGGCTACACCTTC. It encodes CASSPQGAVGYTF.